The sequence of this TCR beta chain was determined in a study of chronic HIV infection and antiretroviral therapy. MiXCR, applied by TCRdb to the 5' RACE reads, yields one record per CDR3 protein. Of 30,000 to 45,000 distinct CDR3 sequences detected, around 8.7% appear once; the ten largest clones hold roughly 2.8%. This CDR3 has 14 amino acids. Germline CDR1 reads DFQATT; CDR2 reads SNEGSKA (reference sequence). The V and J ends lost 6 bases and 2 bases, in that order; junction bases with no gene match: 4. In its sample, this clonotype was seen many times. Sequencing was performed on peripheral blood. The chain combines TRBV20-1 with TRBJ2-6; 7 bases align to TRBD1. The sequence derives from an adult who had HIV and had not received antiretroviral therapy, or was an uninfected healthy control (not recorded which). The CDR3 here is CSANRGPGANVLTF. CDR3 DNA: TGCAGTGCCAACAGGGGCCCTGGGGCCAACGTCCTGACTTTC.